Below, 7 T cell receptor beta chains from the same sample are listed, as sequenced in a study of vaccination and CD4 T cells after COVID-19. Their target antigens are unknown. Treatment here: roughly 11-day PBMC culture with coronavirus spike peptide pools or control peptides (ViraFEST assay). Cultured CD4+ T cells had their DNA profiled by the Oncomine TCR Beta short-read assay. Using its own MiXCR run on the PCR reads, TCRdb lists one record per CDR3 protein. This table has fewer than 4,500 distinct CDR3 sequences, roughly 15% appearing once. The source material was CD4+ T cells from blood, cultured in vitro. These receptors all stem from a human donor who had recovered from COVID-19.

This clonotype showed up just a few times. The chain employs TRBV24-1 and TRBJ2-1, with 11 positions matching TRBD1. Trimming removed 5 bases from V and 6 bases from J; junction bases left unmatched: 5. The CDR3 has 15 residues. Germline CDR1 and CDR2: KGHDR and SFDVKD. The DNA of the CDR3 is TGTGCCACCAGTGCGGGTGGGACAGGGGGCAATGAGCAGTTCTTC. Protein: CATSAGGTGGNEQFF.

Regarding this clonotype: This may be a read error, as it is one base from a much larger clone. DNA for the CDR3: TGTGCCAGCATGGGCAGATGGGGGAACACTGAAGCTTTCTTT. Its translation: CASMGRWGNTEAFF. The chain links TRBV6-1 to TRBJ1-1; D is unclear. The CDR3 consists of 14 residues. CDR1 is MNHNS, CDR2 SASEGT, per germline. The germline V and J ends were trimmed by 7 bases and 1 base, with 13 bases remaining between them.

This sequence joins TRBV10-3 and TRBJ2-3; D call uncertain. The CDR3 totals 14 residues. V lost 2 bases, J lost 8 bases, and 14 bases lay in between. CDR1 and CDR2 from the germline V gene are ENHRY and SYGVKD. CDR3 residues: CAISEGPARATQYF. The DNA of the CDR3 is TGTGCCATCAGTGAGGGGCCGGCCCGAGCTACGCAGTATTTT.

V is TRBV9 and J is TRBJ2-7, with 7 bases that match TRBD1. CDR3 length: 15 amino acids. The V gene end was trimmed by 0 bases and the J gene end by 6 bases; junction bases not matched to a gene: 9. Germline loops: CDR1 SGDLS, CDR2 YYNGEE. The CDR3 DNA sequence: TGTGCCAGCAGCGTAGGTCCGGACAGGTTCTCCGAGCAGTACTTC. Translated: CASSVGPDRFSEQYF.

The V gene is TRBV19, the J gene TRBJ1-5; D unresolved. Trimming removed 5 bases from V and 4 bases from J, with 6 bases in between. CDR1 is LNHDA and CDR2 is SQIVND in the germline V gene (reference sequence). The CDR3 sequence is 12 residues long. For the CDR3, the DNA is TGTGCCAGTAGTTTCCGTAATCAGCCCCAGCATTTT. This translates into CASSFRNQPQHF.

Judged by abundance, this clonotype is medium-sized. The chain is built from TRBV6-5 and TRBJ1-6, with TRBD1 as a possible D gene (5 bases). CDR3 size: 13 residues. V lost 0 bases and J lost 12, with 9 bases in between. Germline assignment: CDR1 MNHEY and CDR2 SVGAGI. CDR3 coding DNA: TGTGCCAGCAGTTACTCGAGACAGCAACCCCTCCACTTT. Its protein product is CASSYSRQQPLHF.

A few counts support this clonotype. Written as DNA, the CDR3 is TGTGCCAGCAGTTCCCCGGGACAGGCTTCCTACGAGCAGTACTTC. Its protein is CASSSPGQASYEQYF. This chain links TRBV6-5 with TRBJ2-7; 8 positions match TRBD1. The V segment lost 4 bases and the J segment 1 base; nucleotides outside the gene matches: 6. Looked up from germline, CDR1 is MNHEY and CDR2 is SVGAGI. The CDR3 runs 15 residues.